This TCR beta chain appears in the sequencing data of a study of blood T cell repertoires in COVID-19. Data came from immunoSEQ multiplex PCR; TCRdb stores just in-frame clones and leaves some out. The sample consists of about 290,000 clones, roughly 89% of them appearing once. Trimming left V 4 bases short and J 2 bases short, with 7 bases between. The CDR3 contains 13 residues. Germline values: CDR1 SGHDT, CDR2 YYEEEE. Source material: peripheral blood. The receptor was isolated from a woman aged 25 to 45 with COVID-19, enrolled during active disease. The V call is TRBV5-6, the J call TRBJ2-1; D gene ambiguous. Here the CDR3 DNA reads TGTGCCAGCAGCGACGACACCTACAATGAGCAGTTCTTC. It yields the protein CASSDDTYNEQFF. The full variable domain, completed using reference TRBV5-6 and TRBJ2-1, is DAGVTQSPTHLIKTRGQQVTLRCSPKSGHDTVSWYQQALGQGPQFIFQYYEEEERQRGNFPDRFSGHQFPNYSSELNVNALLLGDSALYLCASSDDTYNEQFFGPGTRLTVL.